This is a list of T cell receptor beta chains from one sample in a study of blood T cell repertoires in COVID-19. Generated by immunoSEQ multiplex PCR, the TCRdb table keeps only in-frame clones and is missing some. The table lists 350,000 to 500,000 clones, about 88% of them singletons, with about 1.5% in the top ten. The sequenced material came from PBMCs or T cells enriched from blood (not recorded which). Source of these receptors: a woman aged 18-29 years who had been exposed to COVID-19. Both conserved end residues are part of each CDR3. D genes are given only for firm matches. A clone size is listed for some rows: how often the clone was seen (once, few, many), or a class if it is expanded.

CDR3nt: TGCGCCAGCAGCTTGGGAGGAGGGCTAGCGGGGAACCAAGAGACCCAGTACTTC
CDR3aa: CASSLGGGLAGNQETQYF
v_gene: TRBV5-1
d_gene: TRBD2
j_gene: TRBJ2-5
abundance: once

CDR3nt: TGTGCCAGCAGTTTCCGACAGGGCTTTTCGTCTGAAGCTTTCTTT
CDR3aa: CASSFRQGFSSEAFF
v_gene: TRBV27
d_gene: TRBD1
j_gene: TRBJ1-1
abundance: .

CDR3nt: TGTGCCAGCAGCCAGTATCAGGGGTCAGCTAACTATGGCTACACCTTC
CDR3aa: CASSQYQGSANYGYTF
v_gene: TRBV14
d_gene: .
j_gene: TRBJ1-2
abundance: .

CDR3nt: TGCGCCAGCAGCTGGGGACAGACCTACGAGCAGTACTTC
CDR3aa: CASSWGQTYEQYF
v_gene: TRBV5-1
d_gene: TRBD1
j_gene: TRBJ2-7
abundance: .

CDR3nt: TGTGCCAGCAGCTTACCAGGGGCTAGCGGGGGCCAAGAGACCCAGTACTTC
CDR3aa: CASSLPGASGGQETQYF
v_gene: TRBV7-8
d_gene: TRBD2
j_gene: TRBJ2-5
abundance: .

CDR3nt: TGTGCCAGCAGTTTAATGACAGGGGAAGAGAACACTGAAGCTTTCTTT
CDR3aa: CASSLMTGEENTEAFF
v_gene: TRBV28
d_gene: TRBD1
j_gene: TRBJ1-1
abundance: once

CDR3nt: TGCAGCGTAAATGACAGGGAGCCTAACTATGGCTACACCTTC
CDR3aa: CSVNDREPNYGYTF
v_gene: TRBV29-1
d_gene: TRBD1
j_gene: TRBJ1-2
abundance: .

CDR3nt: TGTGCCACCAGCACAGGGAGGCAGGGGGCTTGGGAGCAGTACTTC
CDR3aa: CATSTGRQGAWEQYF
v_gene: TRBV15
d_gene: TRBD1
j_gene: TRBJ2-7
abundance: .

CDR3nt: TGTGCCTGGAGTGTACGTATTGGGGGCGGCTATGGCTACACCTTC
CDR3aa: CAWSVRIGGGYGYTF
v_gene: TRBV30
d_gene: .
j_gene: TRBJ1-2
abundance: .

CDR3nt: TGTGCCAGCAGCTTAGGAGGCGGGGGTGAGCAGTACTTC
CDR3aa: CASSLGGGGEQYF
v_gene: TRBV11-2
d_gene: TRBD2
j_gene: TRBJ2-7
abundance: once

CDR3nt: TGTGCCAGTAGTACCGGCAGTGGAGGGTGGGATGCGGACTATGGCTACACCTTC
CDR3aa: CASSTGSGGWDADYGYTF
v_gene: TRBV19
d_gene: .
j_gene: TRBJ1-2
abundance: .

CDR3nt: TGTGCCAGCAGTATCGGACAGGGAAACACCATATATTTT
CDR3aa: CASSIGQGNTIYF
v_gene: TRBV28
d_gene: .
j_gene: TRBJ1-3
abundance: .

CDR3nt: TGTGCCAGTAGTATATCGGCGGGGGGGCGCAACTCCTACAATGAGCAGTTCTTC
CDR3aa: CASSISAGGRNSYNEQFF
v_gene: TRBV19
d_gene: TRBD2
j_gene: TRBJ2-1
abundance: once

CDR3nt: TGTGCCAGCAGCCGTGTGGCCGGGACAGCGTCTCGCGAGCAGTACTTC
CDR3aa: CASSRVAGTASREQYF
v_gene: TRBV28
d_gene: TRBD1
j_gene: TRBJ2-7
abundance: .

CDR3nt: TGTGCCAGCCAGAGGGACAGACAAGAGACCCAGTACTTC
CDR3aa: CASQRDRQETQYF
v_gene: TRBV6-5
d_gene: TRBD1
j_gene: TRBJ2-5
abundance: once

CDR3nt: TGCACCAGGGTTAGCGGGAGGGCGTCGGGGGAGCTGTTTTTT
CDR3aa: CTRVSGRASGELFF
v_gene: TRBV1
d_gene: .
j_gene: TRBJ2-2
abundance: .

CDR3nt: TGTGCCAGCAGTTTAGACCCATTTTTGCGGGATCTGAACACTGAAGCTTTCTTT
CDR3aa: CASSLDPFLRDLNTEAFF
v_gene: TRBV28
d_gene: .
j_gene: TRBJ1-1
abundance: once

CDR3nt: TGTGCCAGCAGTGACTCAAGCTATTCCACAGATACGCAGTATTTT
CDR3aa: CASSDSSYSTDTQYF
v_gene: TRBV6-4
d_gene: .
j_gene: TRBJ2-3
abundance: .

CDR3nt: TGCAGCGTTCACAGGGGTTCAGGGGAGCTGTTTTTT
CDR3aa: CSVHRGSGELFF
v_gene: TRBV29-1
d_gene: TRBD1
j_gene: TRBJ2-2
abundance: .

CDR3nt: TGTGCCAGCAGCAAGTATTGGGGGCCCTACGAGCAGTACTTC
CDR3aa: CASSKYWGPYEQYF
v_gene: TRBV21-1
d_gene: .
j_gene: TRBJ2-7
abundance: .

CDR3nt: TGTGCCAGCAGCCCGTTGGGAGGCCAAGAGACCCAGTACTTC
CDR3aa: CASSPLGGQETQYF
v_gene: TRBV9
d_gene: .
j_gene: TRBJ2-5
abundance: .

CDR3nt: TGTGCCAGCAGTTTTGTTGGGACACAAATCGAGCAGTACTTC
CDR3aa: CASSFVGTQIEQYF
v_gene: TRBV28
d_gene: .
j_gene: TRBJ2-7
abundance: few

CDR3nt: TGTGCCAGCAGCCAGGAGGCGACAGGAAGTCCCCACGAGCAGTACTTC
CDR3aa: CASSQEATGSPHEQYF
v_gene: TRBV3-1/TRBV3-2
d_gene: .
j_gene: TRBJ2-7
abundance: .

CDR3nt: TGTGCCAGCAGTGAGGGCTTAAGGTATGGCTACACCTTC
CDR3aa: CASSEGLRYGYTF
v_gene: TRBV2
d_gene: .
j_gene: TRBJ1-2
abundance: once

CDR3nt: TGTGCCAGCAGCGTAGGGACACCCAATTCACCCCTCCACTTT
CDR3aa: CASSVGTPNSPLHF
v_gene: TRBV9
d_gene: .
j_gene: TRBJ1-6
abundance: .

CDR3nt: TGTGCCAGTGGGGTGACAGGGAGGCCTCAGCCCCAGCATTTT
CDR3aa: CASGVTGRPQPQHF
v_gene: TRBV19
d_gene: TRBD1
j_gene: TRBJ1-5
abundance: .

CDR3nt: TGTGCCAGCAGGACGGACAGGGCTGGCTACACCTTC
CDR3aa: CASRTDRAGYTF
v_gene: TRBV28
d_gene: TRBD1
j_gene: TRBJ1-2
abundance: .

CDR3nt: TGTGCCAGCAGCTTAACGCCGGGGAACGACTATGGCTACACCTTC
CDR3aa: CASSLTPGNDYGYTF
v_gene: TRBV7-2
d_gene: .
j_gene: TRBJ1-2
abundance: .

CDR3nt: TGTGCCAGCAGCCAACCCCCGGGAGGGCGGTCTACATACGAGCAGTACTTC
CDR3aa: CASSQPPGGRSTYEQYF
v_gene: TRBV4-2
d_gene: TRBD2
j_gene: TRBJ2-7
abundance: .

CDR3nt: TGTGCCATCAGTGAGATGGTGAGCTCCTACGAGCAGTACTTC
CDR3aa: CAISEMVSSYEQYF
v_gene: TRBV10-3
d_gene: .
j_gene: TRBJ2-7
abundance: once

CDR3nt: TGCCGGGTGCTGGTAGAGAATGAGCAGTTCTTC
CDR3aa: CRVLVENEQFF
v_gene: TRBV29-1
d_gene: .
j_gene: TRBJ2-1
abundance: once

CDR3nt: TGTGCCAGCAGCACCCGAGGCCCGACGAACACCGGGGAGCTGTTTTTT
CDR3aa: CASSTRGPTNTGELFF
v_gene: TRBV11-2
d_gene: .
j_gene: TRBJ2-2
abundance: .

CDR3nt: TGTGCCAGCAGCCCGGTTTCGACCAGGGGAATCGAGCAGTACTTC
CDR3aa: CASSPVSTRGIEQYF
v_gene: TRBV6-5
d_gene: .
j_gene: TRBJ2-7
abundance: .

CDR3nt: TGTGCCAGCAGCTTAGGGACAGGGGGCCTGTATAACACCGGGGAGCTGTTTTTT
CDR3aa: CASSLGTGGLYNTGELFF
v_gene: TRBV11-3
d_gene: TRBD1
j_gene: TRBJ2-2
abundance: .

CDR3nt: TGTGCCAGCAGTGAAGGGACAGAGAATTCACCCCTCCACTTT
CDR3aa: CASSEGTENSPLHF
v_gene: TRBV6-4
d_gene: TRBD1
j_gene: TRBJ1-6
abundance: few

CDR3nt: TGTGCCAGTAGTCCGAGTGACAGCCAGCCCCAGCATTTT
CDR3aa: CASSPSDSQPQHF
v_gene: TRBV19
d_gene: .
j_gene: TRBJ1-5
abundance: .

CDR3nt: TGTGCCAGCAGCTCGATGCGGACAGGGACCTACGAGCAGTACTTC
CDR3aa: CASSSMRTGTYEQYF
v_gene: TRBV13
d_gene: TRBD1
j_gene: TRBJ2-7
abundance: .

CDR3nt: TGTGCCATCAGTGAGTCGATACTGGGAAACACCATATATTTT
CDR3aa: CAISESILGNTIYF
v_gene: TRBV10-3
d_gene: .
j_gene: TRBJ1-3
abundance: .

CDR3nt: TGTGCCAGCAGCTCTAGGACAGGGGGGGTTAATGAGCAGTTCTTC
CDR3aa: CASSSRTGGVNEQFF
v_gene: TRBV5-6
d_gene: TRBD1
j_gene: TRBJ2-1
abundance: .

CDR3nt: TGTGCCAGCAGTGGGCCGATCCTAGGGGGCGGAACAGATACGCAGTATTTT
CDR3aa: CASSGPILGGGTDTQYF
v_gene: TRBV2
d_gene: TRBD1
j_gene: TRBJ2-3
abundance: .

CDR3nt: TGTGCCACCAGCAGAGCCCCCTATTTCGGACAGGGGCTCAACACCATATATTTT
CDR3aa: CATSRAPYFGQGLNTIYF
v_gene: TRBV15
d_gene: TRBD1
j_gene: TRBJ1-3
abundance: .